This is a list of T cell receptor beta chains from one sample in a study of blood T cell repertoires in COVID-19. Method: immunoSEQ multiplex PCR; TCRdb's copy keeps in-frame clones and lacks some. The table lists roughly 300,000 clones, roughly 87% of them singletons. Sequenced sample: PBMCs or T cells enriched from blood (not recorded which). All receptors come from a woman in her twenties or thirties who had recovered from COVID-19. Each CDR3 is given with its conserved first and last residue. D genes are given only for firm matches. Some rows have no size entry. The others give once, few or many, or a class for an expanded clone.

d_call	v_call	clone_size	j_call	cdr3_aa	cdr3_nt
TRBD2	TRBV5-1	NA	TRBJ2-5	CASRTSWEETQYF	TGCGCCAGCCGGACTAGCTGGGAAGAGACCCAGTACTTC
TRBD2	TRBV10-3	NA	TRBJ2-3	CAISETSGGAITQYF	TGTGCCATCAGTGAGACTAGCGGGGGGGCTATTACGCAGTATTTT
NA	TRBV30	NA	TRBJ2-3	CAWSFIADTQYF	TGTGCCTGGAGTTTTATAGCAGATACGCAGTATTTT
TRBD1	TRBV5-4	NA	TRBJ1-2	CASSLSAGTGGRGYTF	TGTGCCAGCAGCTTATCTGCGGGGACAGGGGGTAGAGGCTACACCTTC
TRBD1	TRBV5-6	NA	TRBJ1-5	CASSLAGGGNQPQHF	TGTGCCAGCAGCTTGGCAGGGGGTGGCAATCAGCCCCAGCATTTT
NA	TRBV7-3	NA	TRBJ1-2	CASSPTVVNYGYTF	TGTGCCAGCAGCCCGACAGTAGTTAACTATGGCTACACCTTC
TRBD2	TRBV3-1/TRBV3-2	NA	TRBJ2-1	CASSRPAGGPYNEQFF	TGTGCCAGCAGCCGTCCAGCGGGGGGGCCTTACAATGAGCAGTTCTTC
NA	TRBV5-4	once	TRBJ1-1	CASSRTAYTEAFF	TGTGCCAGCAGTAGGACAGCATACACTGAAGCTTTCTTT
NA	TRBV7-9	NA	TRBJ2-5	CASSLTEQETQYF	TGTGCCAGCAGCTTAACGGAGCAAGAGACCCAGTACTTC
TRBD1	TRBV11-2	NA	TRBJ2-2	CASSYGTASTGELFF	TGTGCCAGCAGCTACGGGACAGCTTCCACCGGGGAGCTGTTTTTT